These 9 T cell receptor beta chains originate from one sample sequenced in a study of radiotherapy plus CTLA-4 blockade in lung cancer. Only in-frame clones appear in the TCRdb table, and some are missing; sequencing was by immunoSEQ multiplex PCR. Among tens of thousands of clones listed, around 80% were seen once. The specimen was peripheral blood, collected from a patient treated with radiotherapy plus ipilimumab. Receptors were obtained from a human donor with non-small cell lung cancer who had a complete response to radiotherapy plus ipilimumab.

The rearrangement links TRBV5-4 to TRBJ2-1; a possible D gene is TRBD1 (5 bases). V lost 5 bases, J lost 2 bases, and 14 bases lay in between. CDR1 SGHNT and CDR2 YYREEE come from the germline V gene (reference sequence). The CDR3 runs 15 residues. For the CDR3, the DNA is TGTGCCAGCAGGGGCGACAGCAAGGCCTACAATGAGCAGTTCTTC. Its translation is CASRGDSKAYNEQFF.

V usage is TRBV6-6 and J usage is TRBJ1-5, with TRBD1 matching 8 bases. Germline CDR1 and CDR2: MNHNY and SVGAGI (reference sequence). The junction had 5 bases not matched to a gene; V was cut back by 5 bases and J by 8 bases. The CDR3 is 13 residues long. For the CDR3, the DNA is TGTGCCAGCAGTAGACAGGGGAGGGAGCCCCAGCATTTT. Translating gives CASSRQGREPQHF.

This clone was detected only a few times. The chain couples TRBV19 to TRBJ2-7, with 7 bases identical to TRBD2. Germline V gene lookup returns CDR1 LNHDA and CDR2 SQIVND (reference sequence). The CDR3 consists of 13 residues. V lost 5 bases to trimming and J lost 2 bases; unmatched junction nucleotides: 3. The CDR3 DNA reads TGTGCCAGTAGTCTCGGACTAGCCTACGAGCAGTACGTC. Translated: CASSLGLAYEQYV.

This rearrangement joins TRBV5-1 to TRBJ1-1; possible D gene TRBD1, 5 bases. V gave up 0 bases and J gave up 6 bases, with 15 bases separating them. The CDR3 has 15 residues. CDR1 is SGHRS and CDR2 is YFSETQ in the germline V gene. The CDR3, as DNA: TGCGCCAGCAGCTTGGGACGTAGCGGGGGTGCTGAAGCTTTCTTT. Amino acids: CASSLGRSGGAEAFF.

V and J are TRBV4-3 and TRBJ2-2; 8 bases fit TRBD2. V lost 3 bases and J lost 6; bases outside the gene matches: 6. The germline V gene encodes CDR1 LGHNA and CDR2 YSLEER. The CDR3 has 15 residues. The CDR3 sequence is CASSQEREFSGELFF. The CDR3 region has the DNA TGCGCCAGCAGCCAGGAGCGGGAGTTTTCCGGGGAGCTGTTTTTT.

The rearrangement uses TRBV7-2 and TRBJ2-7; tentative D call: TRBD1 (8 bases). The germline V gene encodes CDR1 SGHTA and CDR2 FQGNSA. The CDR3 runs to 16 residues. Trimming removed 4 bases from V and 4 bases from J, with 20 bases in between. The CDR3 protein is CASSSRGGTGLYEQYF. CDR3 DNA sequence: TGTGCCAGCAGCTCCCGGGGAGGGACAGGACTTTACGAGCAGTACTTC.

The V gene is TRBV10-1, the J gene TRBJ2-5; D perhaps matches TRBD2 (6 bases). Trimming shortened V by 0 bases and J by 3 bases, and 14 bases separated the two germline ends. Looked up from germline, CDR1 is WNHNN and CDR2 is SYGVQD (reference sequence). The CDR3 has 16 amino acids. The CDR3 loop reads CASSESRQGGEETQYF. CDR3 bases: TGCGCCAGCAGTGAGTCGCGGCAGGGAGGCGAAGAGACCCAGTACTTC.

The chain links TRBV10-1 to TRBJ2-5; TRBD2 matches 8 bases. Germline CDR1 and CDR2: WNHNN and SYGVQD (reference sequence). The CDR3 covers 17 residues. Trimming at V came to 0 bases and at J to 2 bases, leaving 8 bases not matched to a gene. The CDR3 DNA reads TGCGCCAGCAGTGAGTCTAGGGCGGGAGGACGACAAGAGACCCAGTACTTC. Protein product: CASSESRAGGRQETQYF.

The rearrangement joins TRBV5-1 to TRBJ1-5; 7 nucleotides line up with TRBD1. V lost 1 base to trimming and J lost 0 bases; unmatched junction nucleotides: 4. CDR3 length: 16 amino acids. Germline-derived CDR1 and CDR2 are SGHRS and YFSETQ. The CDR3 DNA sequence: TGCGCCAGCAGCTTGTCTGGACAGGATAGCAATCAGCCCCAGCATTTT. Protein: CASSLSGQDSNQPQHF. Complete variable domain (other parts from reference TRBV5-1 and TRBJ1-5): KAGVTQTPRYLIKTRGQQVTLSCSPISGHRSVSWYQQTPGQGLQFLFEYFSETQRNKGNFPGRFSGRQFSNSRSEMNVSTLELGDSALYLCASSLSGQDSNQPQHFGDGTRLSIL.